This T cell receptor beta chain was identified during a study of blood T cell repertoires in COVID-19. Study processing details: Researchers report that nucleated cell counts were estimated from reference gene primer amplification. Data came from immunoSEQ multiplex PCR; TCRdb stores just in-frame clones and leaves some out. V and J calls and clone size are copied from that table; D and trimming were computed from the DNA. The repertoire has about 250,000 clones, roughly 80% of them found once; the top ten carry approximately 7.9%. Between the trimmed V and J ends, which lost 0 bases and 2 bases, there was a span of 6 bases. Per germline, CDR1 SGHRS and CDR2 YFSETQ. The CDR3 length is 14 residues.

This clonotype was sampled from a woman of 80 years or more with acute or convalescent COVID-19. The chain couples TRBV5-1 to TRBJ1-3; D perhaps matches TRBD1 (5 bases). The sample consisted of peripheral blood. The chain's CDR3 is CASSLAGTGNTIYF. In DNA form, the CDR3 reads TGCGCCAGCAGCTTGGCAGGGACTGGAAACACCATATATTTT.